Listed below are T cell receptor beta chains from one sample, sequenced in a study of blood T cells in healthy people across ages. TCRdb redid the calling of the 5' RACE reads with MiXCR, one entry per CDR3 protein. Counted here are about 630,000 distinct CDR3 sequences, 20% to 25% occurring once; the ten biggest clones make up 3.5% to 4%. The sample comprised blood. These receptors all stem from a man in his 70s in good health. Each CDR3 is given with its conserved first and last residue. Each record gives: CDR3 DNA, CDR3 protein, clone size, V gene, J gene, D gene. D genes are given only for firm matches. The size field is filled for only some rows; it gives once, few, many or a size class.

CDR3 DNA: TGTGCCAGCAGGTTCCGGCAGGGCCACAATGAGCAGTTCTTC
CDR3 protein: CASRFRQGHNEQFF
clone size: once
V gene: TRBV28
J gene: TRBJ2-1
D gene: NA

CDR3 DNA: TGTGCCAGCAGCAAGGACAGGGGGCCAGGAGAAAAACTGTTTTTT
CDR3 protein: CASSKDRGPGEKLFF
clone size: NA
V gene: TRBV7-2
J gene: TRBJ1-4
D gene: TRBD1

CDR3 DNA: TGTGCCAGCAGTTACCCCGGGACTCGCTCCTACAATGAGCAGTTCTTC
CDR3 protein: CASSYPGTRSYNEQFF
clone size: few
V gene: TRBV6-2/TRBV6-3
J gene: TRBJ2-1
D gene: NA

CDR3 DNA: TGCAGTGCACTTAAGGACAGGGTGGAAAAACTGTTTTTT
CDR3 protein: CSALKDRVEKLFF
clone size: few
V gene: TRBV20-1
J gene: TRBJ1-4
D gene: TRBD1

CDR3 DNA: TGTGCCAGCAGTTCCCGCTTAAATGAGCAGTTCTTC
CDR3 protein: CASSSRLNEQFF
clone size: few
V gene: TRBV28
J gene: TRBJ2-1
D gene: NA

CDR3 DNA: TGTGCCAGCAGTTTTACAGGGGCTAGTGAGCAGTACTTC
CDR3 protein: CASSFTGASEQYF
clone size: NA
V gene: TRBV12-3/TRBV12-4
J gene: TRBJ2-7
D gene: TRBD1

CDR3 DNA: TGCGCCAGCAGCCAAGATTTGGAGCAAGAGACCCAGTACTTC
CDR3 protein: CASSQDLEQETQYF
clone size: NA
V gene: TRBV4-3
J gene: TRBJ2-5
D gene: NA

CDR3 DNA: TGCAGTGCCACTAGCGGGAGGGAACTGGATACGCAGTATTTT
CDR3 protein: CSATSGRELDTQYF
clone size: NA
V gene: TRBV20-1
J gene: TRBJ2-3
D gene: TRBD2

CDR3 DNA: TGTGCCAGCAGCTCCCACGACAGGGTGGGATATGAAGCTTTCTTT
CDR3 protein: CASSSHDRVGYEAFF
clone size: few
V gene: TRBV7-9
J gene: TRBJ1-1
D gene: TRBD1

CDR3 DNA: TGTGCCAGCAGCACAAGGACAGCTAATGAAAAACTGTTTTTT
CDR3 protein: CASSTRTANEKLFF
clone size: few
V gene: TRBV11-2
J gene: TRBJ1-4
D gene: NA

CDR3 DNA: TGTGCCAGCAGAAGGAGGGCTAACTACAATGAGCAGTTCTTC
CDR3 protein: CASRRRANYNEQFF
clone size: few
V gene: TRBV6-2/TRBV6-3
J gene: TRBJ2-1
D gene: NA

CDR3 DNA: TGTGCCAGCAGCCCTAAAGGGGGCCCACAAGAGACCCAGTACTTC
CDR3 protein: CASSPKGGPQETQYF
clone size: many
V gene: TRBV12-3/TRBV12-4
J gene: TRBJ2-5
D gene: TRBD1

CDR3 DNA: TGTGCCAGCAGCTCCGGGACAGCAGAACACTCTGGAAACACCATATATTTT
CDR3 protein: CASSSGTAEHSGNTIYF
clone size: NA
V gene: TRBV6-1
J gene: TRBJ1-3
D gene: TRBD1

CDR3 DNA: TGCAGTGCTAGTCGCCTAGCGGATTCCTACAATGAGCAGTTCTTC
CDR3 protein: CSASRLADSYNEQFF
clone size: few
V gene: TRBV20-1
J gene: TRBJ2-1
D gene: TRBD2

CDR3 DNA: TGCAGTGCTAGAGATCTCGCTGAGACCCAGTACTTC
CDR3 protein: CSARDLAETQYF
clone size: NA
V gene: TRBV20-1
J gene: TRBJ2-5
D gene: NA

CDR3 DNA: TGTGGCAGCAGGCCCGTAGCGGGAGCGTACAATGAGCAGTTCTTC
CDR3 protein: CGSRPVAGAYNEQFF
clone size: few
V gene: TRBV7-3
J gene: TRBJ2-1
D gene: TRBD2

CDR3 DNA: TGCGCCAGCAGCCAAGATTTGAAACAGGCAGGAGGACCTCAGCCCCAGCATTTT
CDR3 protein: CASSQDLKQAGGPQPQHF
clone size: few
V gene: TRBV4-1
J gene: TRBJ1-5
D gene: NA

CDR3 DNA: TGTGCCAGCTCACCAAGGAAAGCCGGGGAGCTGTTTTTT
CDR3 protein: CASSPRKAGELFF
clone size: NA
V gene: TRBV18
J gene: TRBJ2-2
D gene: NA

CDR3 DNA: TGTGCCAGTGGGACAGAGGGACGAAGCACTGAAACTTTCTTT
CDR3 protein: CASGTEGRSTETFF
clone size: few
V gene: TRBV19
J gene: TRBJ1-1
D gene: TRBD1